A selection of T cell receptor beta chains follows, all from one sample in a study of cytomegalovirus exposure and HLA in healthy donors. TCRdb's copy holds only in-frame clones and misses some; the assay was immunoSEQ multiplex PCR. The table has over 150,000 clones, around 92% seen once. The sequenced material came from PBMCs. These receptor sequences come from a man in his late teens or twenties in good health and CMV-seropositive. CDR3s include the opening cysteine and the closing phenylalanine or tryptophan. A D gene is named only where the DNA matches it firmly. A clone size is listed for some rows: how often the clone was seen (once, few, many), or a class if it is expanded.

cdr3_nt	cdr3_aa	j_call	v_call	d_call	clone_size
TGTGCCAGCAGATCTCCGGGGTATTACAATGAGCAGTTCTTC	CASRSPGYYNEQFF	TRBJ2-1	TRBV6-5	.	.
TGTGCCAGCAGCGGGACGGGACTAGTGGCTGACACCGGGGAGCTGTTTTTT	CASSGTGLVADTGELFF	TRBJ2-2	TRBV9	TRBD2	.
TGTGCCAGCAGTTACGACTCAGGGGGATTTGGGGAGCTGTTTTTT	CASSYDSGGFGELFF	TRBJ2-2	TRBV6-5	TRBD1	.
TGTGCCAGCAGCCCCGGACAGGGCAGACAGCCCCAGCATTTT	CASSPGQGRQPQHF	TRBJ1-5	TRBV9	TRBD1	.
TGCGCCAGCAGCCAAGAGGCACCAGGTCAAGAGACCCAGTACTTC	CASSQEAPGQETQYF	TRBJ2-5	TRBV4-1	.	.
TGTGCCAGCAGCTCGGGGGGGGGCTCCTACAATGAGCAGTTCTTC	CASSSGGGSYNEQFF	TRBJ2-1	TRBV13	TRBD2	.
TGTGCCAGCTCATCTAGGACAGGGATCAACGAGCAGTACTTC	CASSSRTGINEQYF	TRBJ2-7	TRBV18	TRBD1	.
TGTGCCAGCAGCAACAGGGTGGATGGCTACACCTTC	CASSNRVDGYTF	TRBJ1-2	TRBV7-9	.	.
TGCGCCAGCAGCCACTTACTAGTTTCCGAGCAGTACTTC	CASSHLLVSEQYF	TRBJ2-7	TRBV4-1	.	.
TGCAGCGTTGCCTTCGGGACATTCTCCTACGAGCAGTACTTC	CSVAFGTFSYEQYF	TRBJ2-7	TRBV29-1	.	.
TGTGCCAGCAGTGCGGACAGGGGTGAAGAGACCCAGTACTTC	CASSADRGEETQYF	TRBJ2-5	TRBV2	TRBD1	.
TGTGCCAGCAGCCAAGACACTAGCCTATACAATGAGCAGTTCTTC	CASSQDTSLYNEQFF	TRBJ2-1	TRBV4-2	.	.
TGTGCCAGCAGCCTACTAGCGAACGGGGCCAACGTCCTGACTTTC	CASSLLANGANVLTF	TRBJ2-6	TRBV7-6	TRBD2	.
TGTGCCAGCAGTTTAAGGGGACTAGCGGGAGGGCCTTTAAGGAATGAGCAGTTCTTC	CASSLRGLAGGPLRNEQFF	TRBJ2-1	TRBV27	TRBD2	.
TGTGCCAGCAGCTTGTTTCGGGGGGCGTCCGGGCCCCAGCATTTT	CASSLFRGASGPQHF	TRBJ1-5	TRBV5-6	.	.
TGTGCCAGCAGTTTATGGGCCGGGACTAGCGGGCGTGACCGGGAGCTGTTTTTT	CASSLWAGTSGRDRELFF	TRBJ2-2	TRBV28	TRBD2	.
TGTGCCAGCCGACAGGGGGAAAACACTGAAGCTTTCTTT	CASRQGENTEAFF	TRBJ1-1	TRBV18	TRBD1	.
TGTGCCAGCAGCCAAGGGAGGGTTAGCGGGGTTGCCAAAAACATTCAGTACTTC	CASSQGRVSGVAKNIQYF	TRBJ2-4	TRBV14	TRBD2	.
TGTGCCAGCAGCTCTGGGACAGGGGTCCACAATGAGCAGTTCTTC	CASSSGTGVHNEQFF	TRBJ2-1	TRBV27	TRBD1	.
TGTGCCAGCAGTGAACGGCAGGGAAGAGACACTGAAGCTTTCTTT	CASSERQGRDTEAFF	TRBJ1-1	TRBV6-1	.	once
TGTGCCACCAGCAGACGTCCGGACAGCCACCAAGAGACCCAGTACTTC	CATSRRPDSHQETQYF	TRBJ2-5	TRBV15	.	.
TGTGCCAGCAGCCTAGCGAAGAGCTCCTACGAGCAGTACTTC	CASSLAKSSYEQYF	TRBJ2-7	TRBV6-6	.	.
TGTGCCAGCAGTTACTCGACAGGGAGGCACGAGCAGTACTTC	CASSYSTGRHEQYF	TRBJ2-7	TRBV6-6	.	.
TGCGCCAGCAGCCAAATTTGGGGGGGCTCCTACAATGAGCAGTTCTTC	CASSQIWGGSYNEQFF	TRBJ2-1	TRBV4-1	TRBD2	.
TGTGCCACCAGCAGAGGGCCTGGGGGGACAGGTAACACTGAAGCTTTCTTT	CATSRGPGGTGNTEAFF	TRBJ1-1	TRBV15	TRBD1	.
TGTGCCAGCAGCCCCCAGACAGGGGGGAATGAAAAACTGTTTTTT	CASSPQTGGNEKLFF	TRBJ1-4	TRBV7-9	TRBD1	.
TGTGCCACCAGCAGAGATCCCTCGGAGTACCAGCCCCAGCATTTT	CATSRDPSEYQPQHF	TRBJ1-5	TRBV15	.	.
TGCAGCGTTGAGTGGCCTGGAAACACCATATATTTT	CSVEWPGNTIYF	TRBJ1-3	TRBV29-1	.	.
TGTGCCAGCAGTTACCCTACTAGCGGAGGACGCAATGAGCAGTTCTTC	CASSYPTSGGRNEQFF	TRBJ2-1	TRBV6-5	TRBD2	.
TGCAGCGTTGAAGGGGGACATCTCATTGTTGATGGCTACACCTTC	CSVEGGHLIVDGYTF	TRBJ1-2	TRBV29-1	.	.
TGTGCCAGCAGTGGACTAGCGGGAGATAACACCGGGGAGCTGTTTTTT	CASSGLAGDNTGELFF	TRBJ2-2	TRBV2	TRBD2	.
TGCGCCAGCAGCTCCAGCGGTAGCGGGAGTGGGGGGACCCAGTACTTC	CASSSSGSGSGGTQYF	TRBJ2-5	TRBV5-1	TRBD2	.
TGCGCCAGCAGCTTGGTGGCACAGGGGAACGAGCAGTACTTC	CASSLVAQGNEQYF	TRBJ2-7	TRBV5-1	TRBD1	few
TGTGCCAGCAGCCAAGCTCTCCGGCCTAGCGGGAGGTTCAATGAGCAGTTCTTC	CASSQALRPSGRFNEQFF	TRBJ2-1	TRBV4-2	TRBD2	.
TGCGCCAGCAGTGTGCACGGGTCTCGGACTAACTCCTATGAGACCCAGTACTTC	CASSVHGSRTNSYETQYF	TRBJ2-5	TRBV10-1	.	.
TGTGCCAGCAGTTCCATGTGGGGAGGGCAGTTCTTC	CASSSMWGGQFF	TRBJ2-1	TRBV27	.	.
TGCGCCAGCAGCCTTGGGACTAGCGGGACCGGGGAGCTGTTTTTT	CASSLGTSGTGELFF	TRBJ2-2	TRBV4-1	TRBD2	.
TGTGCCAGTAGGAGGGGAGGAATAGCTAACTATGGCTACACCTTC	CASRRGGIANYGYTF	TRBJ1-2	TRBV19	.	.
TGTGCCAGCAGCCAAGATAGGGGGAGGGCCTACGCAGATACGCAGTATTTT	CASSQDRGRAYADTQYF	TRBJ2-3	TRBV4-2	.	.
TGTGCCAGCAGTGGCCCCCCGGACAGGGGTAATGAAAAACTGTTTTTT	CASSGPPDRGNEKLFF	TRBJ1-4	TRBV14	TRBD1	.
TGTGCCAGCAGCTTAGACAGGGCGGAGACCCAGTACTTC	CASSLDRAETQYF	TRBJ2-5	TRBV11-3	.	.
TGTGCCAGTAGTCTCCACGGCGGGAGTGTTTCGAGAAATGAGCAGTTCTTC	CASSLHGGSVSRNEQFF	TRBJ2-1	TRBV19	TRBD2	.
TGCGCCAGCAGACGTTCGACTAGCGGGATTTCAGATACGCAGTATTTT	CASRRSTSGISDTQYF	TRBJ2-3	TRBV5-1	TRBD2	.
TGTGCCAGCAGCCCCCGGGACACCTCCGCGAGGGCCTACGAGCAGTACTTC	CASSPRDTSARAYEQYF	TRBJ2-7	TRBV11-1	.	.
TGTGCCAGTTCAAAAGCCGGGACTAGCGGGAGTACAGATACGCAGTATTTT	CASSKAGTSGSTDTQYF	TRBJ2-3	TRBV19	TRBD2	.
TGTGCCAGCGGGTACAGGGGCTACGAGCAGTACTTC	CASGYRGYEQYF	TRBJ2-7	TRBV27	TRBD1	.
TGTGCCAGCGGACTAGCGGGGCCTTTCAATGAGCAGTTCTTC	CASGLAGPFNEQFF	TRBJ2-1	TRBV5-6	TRBD2	.
TGTGCCAGCAGTTGGGGGGGGACGAACTATGGCTACACCTTC	CASSWGGTNYGYTF	TRBJ1-2	TRBV28	.	.
TGTGCCAGCAGCTGGGGGACTAGCGGCCCAGGAGCGAATGAGCAGTTCTTC	CASSWGTSGPGANEQFF	TRBJ2-1	TRBV5-6	TRBD2	.
TGTGCCAGCAGTGACCCCTGGGACAGGGGGGATTGGTATGGCTACACCTTC	CASSDPWDRGDWYGYTF	TRBJ1-2	TRBV6-1	TRBD1	.
TGCGCCAGCAGTGTCCGGCTAGCGGGGCTCACAGATACGCAGTATTTT	CASSVRLAGLTDTQYF	TRBJ2-3	TRBV10-2	TRBD2	.
TGTGCCAGCAGCGTAGCTGGCAATCAGCCCCAGCATTTT	CASSVAGNQPQHF	TRBJ1-5	TRBV9	.	.
TGTGCCAGCAGCATCGGGACTACCGATACAGATACGCAGTATTTT	CASSIGTTDTDTQYF	TRBJ2-3	TRBV13	TRBD2	.
TGTGCCAGCAGCTTAGCCGGGACACGGATCACTGAAGCTTTCTTT	CASSLAGTRITEAFF	TRBJ1-1	TRBV7-2	.	.